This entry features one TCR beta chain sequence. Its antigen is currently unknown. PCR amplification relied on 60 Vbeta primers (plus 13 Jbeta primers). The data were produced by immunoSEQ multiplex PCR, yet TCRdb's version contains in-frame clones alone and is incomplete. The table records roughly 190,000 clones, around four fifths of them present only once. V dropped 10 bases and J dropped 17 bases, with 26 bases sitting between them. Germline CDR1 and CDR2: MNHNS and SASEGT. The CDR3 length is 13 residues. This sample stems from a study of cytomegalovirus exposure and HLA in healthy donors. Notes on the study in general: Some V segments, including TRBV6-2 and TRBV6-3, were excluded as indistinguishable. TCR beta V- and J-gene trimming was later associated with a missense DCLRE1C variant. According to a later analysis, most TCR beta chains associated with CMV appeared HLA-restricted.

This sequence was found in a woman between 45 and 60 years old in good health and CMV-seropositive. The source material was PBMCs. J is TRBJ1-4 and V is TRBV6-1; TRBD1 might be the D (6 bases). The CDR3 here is CATHPGGARGYFF. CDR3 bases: TGTGCCACCCACCCTGGGGGGGCGCGGGGTTATTTTTTT.